The next 4 T cell receptor beta chains were all read from a single sample in a study of OX40 agonist ivuxolimab in advanced cancers. Libraries were prepared by immunoSEQ multiplex PCR; TCRdb keeps only in-frame clonotypes and omits some of them. The sample has tens of thousands of clones; around 92% are singletons. Here the sequenced sample was CD4+ or CD8+ T cells sorted from blood, taken in a trial of the OX40 agonist ivuxolimab. The origin of the receptors is an adult with an advanced solid tumor such as melanoma, head and neck, liver or kidney cancer.

The rearrangement uses TRBV4-2 and TRBJ1-4; TRBD1 matches 7 bases. Per germline, CDR1 LGHNA and CDR2 YNFKEQ. V shed 6 bases and J 2 bases; nucleotides not matched to a gene: 6. The length of the CDR3 is 15 residues. CDR3 sequence (DNA): TGTGCCAGCAGTGACAGGGTCGCGACTAATGAAAAACTGTTTTTT. It codes for CASSDRVATNEKLFF.

This chain joins TRBV6-5 and TRBJ1-3; a possible D gene is TRBD1 (6 bases). The CDR3 sequence is 16 residues long. Trimming left V 1 base short and J 2 bases short, with 12 bases between. The germline V gene has CDR1 MNHEY and CDR2 SVGAGI. The CDR3 nucleotides read TGTGCCAGCAGTTACTTCTCTGGGGGGCCTGGAAACACCATATATTTT. Translating it yields CASSYFSGGPGNTIYF.

The rearrangement links TRBV28 to TRBJ2-3; D gene unclear. Germline CDR1 reads MDHEN; CDR2 reads SYDVKM. The V end lost 6 bases, the J end lost 1 base, and 8 bases lay between the germline ends. CDR3 length: 13 residues. The CDR3 region is CASRDRRTDTQYF. The CDR3 DNA follows: TGTGCCAGCAGGGACCGACGCACAGATACGCAGTATTTT.

This clone showed up just once. V is TRBV5-1 and J is TRBJ2-7, with TRBD2 matching 8 bases. Germline trimming cut 4 bases from V and 3 bases from J; bases unmatched to any gene: 9. From germline, CDR1 is SGHRS and CDR2 YFSETQ. This CDR3 comprises 15 residues. CDR3 loop: CASSRDSGTSYEQYF. The DNA for the CDR3 is TGCGCCAGCAGCAGGGATTCCGGGACTAGCTACGAGCAGTACTTC.